The sequence of this T cell receptor beta chain was determined in a study of blood T cell repertoires in COVID-19. Study details: Sites in the United States, Italy and Spain provided acute and convalescent COVID-19 samples.

Germline loops: CDR1 SGHTA, CDR2 FQGTGA. With 6 bases clipped from V and 0 bases from J, the junction kept 4 bases outside the gene matches. The CDR3 is 15 amino acids. Original processing methods: For nucleated cells, counts were estimated from reference gene primer amplification. The protocol was immunoSEQ multiplex PCR, while the TCRdb copy is restricted to in-frame clones and leaves out a portion. V, J and clone size reflect that table, while D and trimming were determined from the DNA. The sample contains under 200,000 clones, around nine tenths of which appear only once. This TCR came from a man aged 18 to 29 with active or convalescent COVID-19. J is TRBJ2-1 and V is TRBV7-3; 8 bases match TRBD2. Sequences were obtained from peripheral blood. The CDR3 bases are TGTGCCAGCAGTAGTAGCGGGACCTCCTACAATGAGCAGTTCTTC. This sequence encodes CASSSSGTSYNEQFF.